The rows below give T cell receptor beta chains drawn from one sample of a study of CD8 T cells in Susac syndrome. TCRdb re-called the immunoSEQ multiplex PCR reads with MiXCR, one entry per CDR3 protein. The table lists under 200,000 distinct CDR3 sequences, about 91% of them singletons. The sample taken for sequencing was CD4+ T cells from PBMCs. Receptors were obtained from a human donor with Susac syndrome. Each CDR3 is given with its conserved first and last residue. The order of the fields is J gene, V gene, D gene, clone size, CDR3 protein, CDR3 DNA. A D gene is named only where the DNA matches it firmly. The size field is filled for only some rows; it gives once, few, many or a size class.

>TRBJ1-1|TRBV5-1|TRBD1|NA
CASSEQGHTEAFF
TGCGCCAGCAGCGAACAGGGGCACACTGAAGCTTTCTTT
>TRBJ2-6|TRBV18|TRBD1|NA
CASSPTWTGFSSGANVLTF
TGTGCCAGCTCACCTACATGGACAGGATTCAGCTCTGGGGCCAACGTCCTGACTTTC
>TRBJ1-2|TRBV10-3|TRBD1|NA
CAISGQGDYGYTF
TGTGCCATCTCGGGACAGGGGGACTATGGCTACACCTTC
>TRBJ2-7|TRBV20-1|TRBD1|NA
CSARGTGDEQYF
TGCAGTGCTAGGGGGACAGGGGACGAGCAGTACTTC
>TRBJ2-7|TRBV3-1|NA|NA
CASSQVRHEQYF
TGTGCCAGCAGCCAAGTAAGGCACGAGCAGTACTTC
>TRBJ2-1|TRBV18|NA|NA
CATSRDFTYNEQFF
TGTGCCACCTCCCGAGATTTTACCTACAATGAGCAGTTCTTC
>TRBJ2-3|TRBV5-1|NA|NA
CASSLGNTASTDTQYF
TGCGCCAGCAGCTTAGGCAACACCGCGAGCACAGATACGCAGTATTTT
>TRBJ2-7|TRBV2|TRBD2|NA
CASNRLAAYEQYF
TGTGCCAGTAACCGACTAGCGGCCTACGAGCAGTACTTC
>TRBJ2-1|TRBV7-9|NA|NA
CASSLSTVGGFF
TGTGCCAGCAGCTTATCGACGGTGGGTGGGTTCTTC
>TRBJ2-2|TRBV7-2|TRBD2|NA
CASSPLRGLAGSRELFF
TGTGCCAGCAGCCCCTTACGGGGACTAGCAGGTTCCCGGGAGCTGTTTTTT
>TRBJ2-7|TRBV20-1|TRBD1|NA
CSASGDRGGGYEQYF
TGCAGTGCTAGCGGGGACAGGGGAGGAGGCTACGAGCAGTACTTC
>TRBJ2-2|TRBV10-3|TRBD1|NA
CAIGGQDTGELFF
TGTGCCATCGGGGGACAGGACACCGGGGAGCTGTTTTTT
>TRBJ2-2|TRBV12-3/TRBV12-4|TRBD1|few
CASSLRTGGTGELFF
TGTGCCAGCAGTTTAAGGACAGGGGGTACCGGGGAGCTGTTTTTT
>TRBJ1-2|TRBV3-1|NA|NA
CASSPGRRYRAGYGYTF
TGTGCCAGCAGCCCAGGAAGAAGGTACAGGGCGGGCTATGGCTACACCTTC
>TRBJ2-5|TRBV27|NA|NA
CASSSSRRETQYF
TGTGCCAGCAGTAGCTCCCGGCGTGAGACCCAGTACTTC
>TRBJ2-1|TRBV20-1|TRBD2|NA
CSARYRGASGTSYNEQFF
TGCAGTGCTAGATACCGGGGGGCTAGCGGGACATCCTACAATGAGCAGTTCTTC
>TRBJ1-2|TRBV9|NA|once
CASSKSSPGGGYGYTF
TGTGCCAGCAGCAAGAGCTCCCCGGGGGGGGGCTATGGCTACACCTTC
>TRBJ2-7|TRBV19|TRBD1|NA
CASKETGAAEQYF
TGTGCCAGTAAAGAGACAGGGGCTGCCGAGCAGTACTTC
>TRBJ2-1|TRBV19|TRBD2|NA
CASSFGLAGGDFYNEQFF
TGTGCCAGTAGTTTCGGACTAGCGGGAGGCGACTTCTACAATGAGCAGTTCTTC
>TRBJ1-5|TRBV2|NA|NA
CASSERGDWQPQHF
TGTGCCAGCAGTGAAAGGGGGGATTGGCAGCCCCAGCATTTT
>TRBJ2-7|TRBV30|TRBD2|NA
CAWETRGGSEQYF
TGTGCCTGGGAGACCCGGGGGGGCAGCGAGCAGTACTTC
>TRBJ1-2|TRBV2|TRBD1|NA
CASSEQGALSYGYTF
TGTGCCAGCAGTGAACAGGGGGCGTTAAGCTATGGCTACACCTTC
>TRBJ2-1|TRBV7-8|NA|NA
CASTHGAESSYNEQFF
TGTGCCAGCACTCACGGGGCGGAAAGCTCCTACAATGAGCAGTTCTTC
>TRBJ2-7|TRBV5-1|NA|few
CASSHRDGWGNEQYF
TGCGCCAGCAGCCACCGGGACGGGTGGGGGAACGAGCAGTACTTC
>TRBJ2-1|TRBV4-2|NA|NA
CASSQESWENEQFF
TGTGCCAGCAGCCAAGAGAGCTGGGAGAATGAGCAGTTCTTC
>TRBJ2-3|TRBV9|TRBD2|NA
CASSLSGDTDTQYF
TGTGCCAGCAGCCTGAGCGGGGACACAGATACGCAGTATTTT
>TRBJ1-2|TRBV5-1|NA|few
CASSLRSSDYGYTF
TGCGCCAGCAGCTTACGGAGCAGCGACTATGGCTACACCTTC
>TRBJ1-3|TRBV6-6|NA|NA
CASSYSIRGDGNTIYF
TGTGCCAGCAGTTACTCGATCCGGGGAGATGGAAACACCATATATTTT
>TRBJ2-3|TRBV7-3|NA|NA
CASSLRVSTDTQYF
TGTGCCAGCAGCTTAAGGGTTAGCACAGATACGCAGTATTTT
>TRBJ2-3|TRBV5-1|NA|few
CASSLTSTDTQYF
TGTGCCAGCAGCTTAACTAGTACAGATACGCAGTATTTT
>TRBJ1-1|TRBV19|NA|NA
CASSTIRGGGTEAFF
TGTGCCAGTAGTACTATTCGTGGGGGTGGGACTGAAGCTTTCTTT
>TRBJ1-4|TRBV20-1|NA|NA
CSARDFDPPREKLFF
TGCAGTGCTAGAGATTTTGACCCGCCTAGGGAGAAACTGTTTTTT
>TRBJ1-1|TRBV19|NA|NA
CASMGKEQLKRGTEAFF
TGTGCCAGTATGGGAAAAGAACAACTAAAGCGGGGCACTGAAGCTTTCTTT
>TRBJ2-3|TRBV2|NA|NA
CASRVADTQYF
TGTGCCAGCAGGGTAGCAGATACGCAGTATTTT
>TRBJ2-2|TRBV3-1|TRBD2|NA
CASSARGSKGGELFF
TGTGCCAGCAGCGCCCGCGGGAGCAAGGGCGGGGAGCTGTTTTTT
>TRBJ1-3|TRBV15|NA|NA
CATSRDLRGKGNTIYF
TGTGCCACCAGCAGAGATCTCCGGGGAAAAGGAAACACCATATATTTT
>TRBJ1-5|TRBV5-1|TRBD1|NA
CASSKDRALASNQPQHF
TGCGCCAGCAGCAAGGACAGGGCCCTCGCGAGCAATCAGCCCCAGCATTTT
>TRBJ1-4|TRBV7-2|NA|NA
CASSQKTASNEKLFF
TGTGCCAGCAGCCAGAAGACAGCATCTAATGAAAAACTGTTTTTT
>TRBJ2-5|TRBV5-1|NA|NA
CASSLGQIQETQYF
TGCGCCAGCAGCTTGGGACAGATCCAAGAGACCCAGTACTTC
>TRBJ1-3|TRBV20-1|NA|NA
CSARDVEKSGNTIYF
TGCAGTGCTAGAGATGTGGAGAAGTCTGGAAACACCATATATTTT
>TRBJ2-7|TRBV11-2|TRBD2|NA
CASTLGSGRTSYEQYF
TGTGCCAGCACTTTAGGTAGCGGGAGGACGTCCTACGAGCAGTACTTC